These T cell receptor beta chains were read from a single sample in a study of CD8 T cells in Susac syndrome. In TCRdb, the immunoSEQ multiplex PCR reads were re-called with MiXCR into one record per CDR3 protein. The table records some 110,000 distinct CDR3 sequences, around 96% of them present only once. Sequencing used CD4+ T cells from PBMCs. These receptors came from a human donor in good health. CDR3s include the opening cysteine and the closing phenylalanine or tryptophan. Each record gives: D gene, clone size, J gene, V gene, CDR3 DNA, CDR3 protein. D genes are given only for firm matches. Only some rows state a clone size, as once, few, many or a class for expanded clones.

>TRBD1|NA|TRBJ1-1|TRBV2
TGTGCCAGCAGTGCCCCGGAGGGGAGACAGGGCGGCACTGAAGCTTTCTTT
CASSAPEGRQGGTEAFF
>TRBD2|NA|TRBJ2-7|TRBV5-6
TGTGCCAGCAGCCCGGGACTAAACTACGAGCAGTACTTC
CASSPGLNYEQYF
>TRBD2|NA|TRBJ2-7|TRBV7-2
TGTGCCAGCAGCCGCCTGACTAGCGGGGCCACCTACGAGCAGTACTTC
CASSRLTSGATYEQYF
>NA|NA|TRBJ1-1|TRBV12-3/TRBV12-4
TGTGCCAGCAGCCTGCACCAGTCCTGGGGCACTGAAGCTTTCTTT
CASSLHQSWGTEAFF
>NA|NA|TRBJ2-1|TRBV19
TGTGCCGTCGGGAGAAGGTACAATGAGCAGTTCTTC
CAVGRRYNEQFF
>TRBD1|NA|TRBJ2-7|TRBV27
TGTGCCAGCAGTTTAAAACAGGGGAGCTCCTACGAGCAGTACTTC
CASSLKQGSSYEQYF
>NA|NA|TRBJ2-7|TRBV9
TGTGCCAGCAGCCCTCACCGCAGTCTACGGAGCTACGAGCAGTACTTC
CASSPHRSLRSYEQYF
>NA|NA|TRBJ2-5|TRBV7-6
TGTGCCAGCAGCTTATACAGCACTCAAGAGACCCAGTACTTC
CASSLYSTQETQYF
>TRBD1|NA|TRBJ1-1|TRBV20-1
TGCAGTGCTAGAGACCCCAGACAGGGTCACACTGAAGCTTTCTTT
CSARDPRQGHTEAFF
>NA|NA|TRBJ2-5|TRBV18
TGTGCCAGCTCACCGTACCAAGAGACCCAGTACTTC
CASSPYQETQYF
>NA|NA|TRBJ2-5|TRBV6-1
TGTGCCAGCAGGAACGAGGAGACCCAGTACTTC
CASRNEETQYF
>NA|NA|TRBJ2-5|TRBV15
TGTGCCACCAGCAGAGCTCCCGGGACACGAGAGACCCAGTACTTC
CATSRAPGTRETQYF
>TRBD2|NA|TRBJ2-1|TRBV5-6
TGTGCCAGCAGCCTCGGGACTAGCGGGAAGATTGAGCAGTTCTTC
CASSLGTSGKIEQFF
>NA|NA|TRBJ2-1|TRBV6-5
TGTGCCAGCAGTTACTTTGGATCTGGATTGGGCAATGAGCAGTTCTTC
CASSYFGSGLGNEQFF
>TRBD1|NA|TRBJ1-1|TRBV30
TGTGCCTCCCCCCGGCAGGGGGGGACTGAAGCTTTCTTT
CASPRQGGTEAFF
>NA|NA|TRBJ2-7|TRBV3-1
TGTGCCAGCAGCGCCCGACTACAAATTATTTACGAGCAGTACTTC
CASSARLQIIYEQYF
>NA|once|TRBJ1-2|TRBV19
TGTGCCAGTACAAATGAAAAATGGGGGGGCGCTGGCTACACCTTC
CASTNEKWGGAGYTF
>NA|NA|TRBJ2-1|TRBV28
TGTGCCAGCATGGGGAATGGTGAGCAGTTCTTC
CASMGNGEQFF
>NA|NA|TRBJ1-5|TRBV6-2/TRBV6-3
TGTGCCAGCAGTGCCGCCGGGACGGATCAGCCCCAGCATTTT
CASSAAGTDQPQHF
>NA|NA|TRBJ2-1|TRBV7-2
TGTGCCAGCAGCTTTAAGGGTGGGGCCAATGAGCAGTTCTTC
CASSFKGGANEQFF
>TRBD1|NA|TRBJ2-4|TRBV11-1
TGTGCCAGCAGCTTTCTCCGGGACAGGGGTCGGTCCGGAGCCAAAAACATTCAGTACTTC
CASSFLRDRGRSGAKNIQYF
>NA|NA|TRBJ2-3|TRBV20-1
TGCAGTGCTAGAGATAGAAAGCGGGGCACAGATACGCAGTATTTT
CSARDRKRGTDTQYF
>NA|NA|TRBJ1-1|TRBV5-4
TGTGCCAGCAGCTTGATCGGGAACACTGAAGCTTTCTTT
CASSLIGNTEAFF
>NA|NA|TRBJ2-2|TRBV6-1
TGTGCCAGCAGCATCGCCCCAGGGGTCCGGGACACCGGGGAGCTGTTTTTT
CASSIAPGVRDTGELFF
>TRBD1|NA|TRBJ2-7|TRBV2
TGTGCCAGCAGTGAAGGGACAGGGAAATACGAGCAGTACTTC
CASSEGTGKYEQYF